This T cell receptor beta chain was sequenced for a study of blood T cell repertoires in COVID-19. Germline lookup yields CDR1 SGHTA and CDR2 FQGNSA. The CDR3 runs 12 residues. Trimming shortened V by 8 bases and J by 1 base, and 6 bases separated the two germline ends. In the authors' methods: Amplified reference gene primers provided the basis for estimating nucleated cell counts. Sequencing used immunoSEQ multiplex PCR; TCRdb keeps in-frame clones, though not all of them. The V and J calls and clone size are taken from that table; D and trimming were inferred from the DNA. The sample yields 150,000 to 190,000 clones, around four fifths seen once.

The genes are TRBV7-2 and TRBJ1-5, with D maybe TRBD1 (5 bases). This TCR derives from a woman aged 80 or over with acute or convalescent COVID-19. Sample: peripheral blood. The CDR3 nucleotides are TGTGCCAGCGCAGGGAGCAATCAGCCCCAGCATTTT. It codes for CASAGSNQPQHF.